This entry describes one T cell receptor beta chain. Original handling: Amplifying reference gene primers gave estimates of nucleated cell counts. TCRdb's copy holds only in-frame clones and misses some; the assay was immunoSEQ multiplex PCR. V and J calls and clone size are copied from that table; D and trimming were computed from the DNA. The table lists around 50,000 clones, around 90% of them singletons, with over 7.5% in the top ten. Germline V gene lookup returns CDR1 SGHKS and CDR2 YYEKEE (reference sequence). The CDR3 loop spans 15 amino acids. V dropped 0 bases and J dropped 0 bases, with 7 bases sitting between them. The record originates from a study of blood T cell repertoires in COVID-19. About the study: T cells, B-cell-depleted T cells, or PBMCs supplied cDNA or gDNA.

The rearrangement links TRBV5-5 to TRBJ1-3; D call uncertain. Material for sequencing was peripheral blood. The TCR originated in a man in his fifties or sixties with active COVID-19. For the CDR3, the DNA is TGTGCCAGCAGCTTGGCAGGAAGCTCTGGAAACACCATATATTTT. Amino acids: CASSLAGSSGNTIYF.